This T cell receptor (beta chain) emerged from a study of T cells in women clearing cervical HPV infection. The study's findings and limits: TRBV6-7 abundance was lower in cases than controls (around 0.11% versus 0.16%).

About this clone: Its target is not known. The observed sequence ends 3 residues before the CDR3 terminus, with the missing tail filled in from the germline J gene.

The data were produced by immunoSEQ multiplex PCR, yet TCRdb's version contains in-frame clones alone and is incomplete. This sample's clone table lists 15,000 to 20,000 clones. The ends were cut back, 2 bases at V and 2 bases at J, with 9 bases in the middle. This CDR3 is built from 14 residues. CDR1 is ENHRY and CDR2 is SYGVKD in the germline V gene. The sample taken for sequencing was blood buffy coat. This clonotype was obtained from a woman aged 18 to 75 with a cervical HPV16 infection that either progressed to CIN3+ or cleared (not recorded which). V usage is TRBV10-3 and J usage is TRBJ1-1; D call uncertain. CDR3 sequence reads: CAISEPVLNTEAFF. CDR3 DNA (partial): TGTGCCATCAGTGAGCCCGTTCTAAACACTGAA.